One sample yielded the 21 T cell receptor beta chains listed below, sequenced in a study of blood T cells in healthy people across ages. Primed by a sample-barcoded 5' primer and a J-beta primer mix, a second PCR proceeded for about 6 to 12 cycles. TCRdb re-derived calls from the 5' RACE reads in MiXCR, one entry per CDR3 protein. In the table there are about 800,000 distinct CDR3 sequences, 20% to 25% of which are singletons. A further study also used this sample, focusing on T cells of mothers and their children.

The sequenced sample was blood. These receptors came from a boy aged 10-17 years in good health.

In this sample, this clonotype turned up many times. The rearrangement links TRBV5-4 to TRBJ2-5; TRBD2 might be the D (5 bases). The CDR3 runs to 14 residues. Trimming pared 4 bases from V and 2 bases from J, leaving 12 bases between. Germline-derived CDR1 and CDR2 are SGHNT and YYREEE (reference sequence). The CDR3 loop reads CASSPGLTQETQYF. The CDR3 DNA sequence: TGTGCCAGCAGCCCGGGGTTAACTCAAGAGACCCAGTACTTC. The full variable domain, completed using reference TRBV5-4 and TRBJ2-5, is ETGVTQSPTHLIKTRGQQVTLRCSSQSGHNTVSWYQQALGQGPQFIFQYYREEENGRGNFPPRFSGLQFPNYSSELNVNALELDDSALYLCASSPGLTQETQYFGPGTRLLVL.

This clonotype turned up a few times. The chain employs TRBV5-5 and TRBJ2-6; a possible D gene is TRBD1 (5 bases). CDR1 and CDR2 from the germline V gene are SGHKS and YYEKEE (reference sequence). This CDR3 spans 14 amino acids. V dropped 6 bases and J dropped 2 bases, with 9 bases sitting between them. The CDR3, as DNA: TGTGCCAGCATCCAGACAGCTGGGGCCAACGTCCTGACTTTC. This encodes CASIQTAGANVLTF.

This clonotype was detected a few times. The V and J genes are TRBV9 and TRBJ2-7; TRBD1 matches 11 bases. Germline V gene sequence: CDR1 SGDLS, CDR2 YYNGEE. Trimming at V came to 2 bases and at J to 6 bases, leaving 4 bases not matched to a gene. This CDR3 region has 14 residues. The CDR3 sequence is CASSVGQGVAEQYF. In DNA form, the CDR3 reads TGTGCCAGCAGCGTGGGACAGGGGGTAGCCGAGCAGTACTTC.

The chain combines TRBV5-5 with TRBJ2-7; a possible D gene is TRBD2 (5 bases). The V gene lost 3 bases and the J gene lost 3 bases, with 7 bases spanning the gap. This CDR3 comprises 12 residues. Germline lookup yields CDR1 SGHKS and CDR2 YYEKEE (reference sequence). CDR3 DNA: TGTGCCAGCAGCTGGACTCGCTACGAGCAGTACTTC. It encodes CASSWTRYEQYF.

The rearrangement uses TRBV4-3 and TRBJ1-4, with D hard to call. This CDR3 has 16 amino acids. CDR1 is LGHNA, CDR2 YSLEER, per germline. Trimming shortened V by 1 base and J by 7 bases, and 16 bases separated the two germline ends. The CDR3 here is CASSQVKVGWGEKLFF. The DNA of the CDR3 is TGCGCCAGCAGCCAAGTAAAGGTCGGATGGGGTGAAAAACTGTTTTTT.

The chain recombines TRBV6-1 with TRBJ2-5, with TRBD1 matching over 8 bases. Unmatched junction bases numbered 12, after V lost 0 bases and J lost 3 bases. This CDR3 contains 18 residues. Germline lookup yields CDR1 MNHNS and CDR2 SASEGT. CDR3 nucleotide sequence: TGTGCCAGCAGTGAAGCGGCACAGGGGGTGGTTTTAAAAGAGACCCAGTACTTC. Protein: CASSEAAQGVVLKETQYF.

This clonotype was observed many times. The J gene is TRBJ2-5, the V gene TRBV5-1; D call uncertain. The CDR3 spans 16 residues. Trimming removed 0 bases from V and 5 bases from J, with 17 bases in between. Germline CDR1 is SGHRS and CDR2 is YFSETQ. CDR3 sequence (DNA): TGCGCCAGCAGCTTGGGGAAGACACCCCCCCGGGAGACCCAGTACTTC. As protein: CASSLGKTPPRETQYF. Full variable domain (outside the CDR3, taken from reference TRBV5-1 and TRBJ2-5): KAGVTQTPRYLIKTRGQQVTLSCSPISGHRSVSWYQQTPGQGLQFLFEYFSETQRNKGNFPGRFSGRQFSNSRSEMNVSTLELGDSALYLCASSLGKTPPRETQYFGPGTRLLVL.

CDR3 protein: CASSLTLTEGPKNIQYF. DNA for the CDR3: TGTGCCAGCAGCTTGACCTTAACCGAAGGCCCCAAAAACATTCAGTACTTC. The chain employs TRBV7-9 and TRBJ2-4, with D uncertain. The CDR3 covers 17 residues. Trimming removed 3 bases at V and 2 bases at J, with 17 bases between. Germline V gene lookup returns CDR1 SEHNR and CDR2 FQNEAQ (reference sequence).

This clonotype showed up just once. CDR3: CSARETRIRETQYF. For the CDR3, the DNA is TGCAGTGCTAGGGAGACTAGAATTAGGGAGACCCAGTACTTC. The chain combines TRBV20-1 with TRBJ2-5, with a possible D match to TRBD2 (6 bases). This CDR3 has 14 residues. Trimming took off 3 bases at V and 5 bases at J, with 16 bases between the two ends. Germline V gives CDR1 DFQATT, CDR2 SNEGSKA (reference sequence).

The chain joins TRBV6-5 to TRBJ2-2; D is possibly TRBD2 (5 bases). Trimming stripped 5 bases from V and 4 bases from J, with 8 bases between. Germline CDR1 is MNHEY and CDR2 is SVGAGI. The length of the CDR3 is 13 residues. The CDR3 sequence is CASSVGSTGELFF. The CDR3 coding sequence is TGTGCCAGCAGTGTAGGGAGCACCGGGGAGCTGTTTTTT.

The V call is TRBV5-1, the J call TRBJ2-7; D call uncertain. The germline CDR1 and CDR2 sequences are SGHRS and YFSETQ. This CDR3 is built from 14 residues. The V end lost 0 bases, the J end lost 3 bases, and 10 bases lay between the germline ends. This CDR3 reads CASSLEAAFYEQYF. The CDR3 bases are TGCGCCAGCAGCTTGGAGGCGGCTTTCTACGAGCAGTACTTC.

The CDR3 nucleotides read TGCAGCGTTGGCCAGGCCGACGAGACCCAGTACTTC. It specifies CSVGQADETQYF. The chain is built from TRBV29-1 and TRBJ2-5; D gene ambiguous. This CDR3 spans 12 amino acids. CDR1 and CDR2 (germline): SQVTM, ANQGSEA. V was clipped by 4 bases and J by 5 bases, with 11 bases between them.

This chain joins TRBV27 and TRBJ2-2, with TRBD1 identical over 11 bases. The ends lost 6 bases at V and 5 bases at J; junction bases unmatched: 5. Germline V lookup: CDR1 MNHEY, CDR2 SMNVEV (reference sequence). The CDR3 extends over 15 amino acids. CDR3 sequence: CASRTRDRGTGELFF. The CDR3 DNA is TGTGCCAGCAGAACACGGGACAGGGGGACCGGGGAGCTGTTTTTT.

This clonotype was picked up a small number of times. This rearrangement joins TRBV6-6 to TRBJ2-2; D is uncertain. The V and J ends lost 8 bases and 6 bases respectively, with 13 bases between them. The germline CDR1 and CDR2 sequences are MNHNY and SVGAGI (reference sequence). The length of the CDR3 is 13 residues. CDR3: CASRPDGPGELFF. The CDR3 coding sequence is TGTGCCAGCCGCCCGGACGGGCCCGGGGAGCTGTTTTTT.

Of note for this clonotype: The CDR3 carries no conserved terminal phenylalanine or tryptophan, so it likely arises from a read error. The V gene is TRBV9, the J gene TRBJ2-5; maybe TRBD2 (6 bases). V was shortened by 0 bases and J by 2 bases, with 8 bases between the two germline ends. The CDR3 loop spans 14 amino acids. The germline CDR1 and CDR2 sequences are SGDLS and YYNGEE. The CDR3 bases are TGTGCCAGCAGCGTAGGGACTAAGCAAGAGACCCAGTACCTC. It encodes CASSVGTKQETQYL.

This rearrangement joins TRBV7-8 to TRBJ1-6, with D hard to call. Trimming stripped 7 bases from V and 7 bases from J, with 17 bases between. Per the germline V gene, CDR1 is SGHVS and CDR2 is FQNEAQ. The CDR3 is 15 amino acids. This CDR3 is CASTPRQVSNSPLHF. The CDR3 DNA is TGTGCCAGCACTCCGCGGCAGGTTTCCAATTCACCCCTCCACTTT.

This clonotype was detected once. The CDR3 DNA reads as TGTGCCAGCAGCCCCTCACTGGATGTTGAGGCCCAGTACTTC. It translates to CASSPSLDVEAQYF. The chain is built from TRBV11-2 and TRBJ2-7; the D is unclear. The CDR3 contains 14 residues. The V and J ends lost 5 bases and 10 bases respectively, with 21 bases between them. CDR1 and CDR2 (germline): SGHAT, FQNNGV. Full variable domain (outside the CDR3, taken from reference TRBV11-2 and TRBJ2-7): EAGVAQSPRYKIIEKRQSVAFWCNPISGHATLYWYQQILGQGPKLLIQFQNNGVVDDSQLPKDRFSAERLKGVDSTLKIQPAKLEDSAVYLCASSPSLDVEAQYFGPGTRLTVT.

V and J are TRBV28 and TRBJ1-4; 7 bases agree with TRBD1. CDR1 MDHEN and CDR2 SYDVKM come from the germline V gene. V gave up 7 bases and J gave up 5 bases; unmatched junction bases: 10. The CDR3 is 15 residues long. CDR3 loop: CASIEATGPNEKLFF. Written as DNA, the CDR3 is TGTGCCAGCATCGAAGCGACAGGGCCGAATGAAAAACTGTTTTTT.

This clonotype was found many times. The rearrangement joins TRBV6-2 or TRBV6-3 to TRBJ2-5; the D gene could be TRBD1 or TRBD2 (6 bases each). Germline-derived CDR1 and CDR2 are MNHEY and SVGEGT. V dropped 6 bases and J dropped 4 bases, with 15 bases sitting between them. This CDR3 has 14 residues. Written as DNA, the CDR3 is TGTGCCAGCAGCTATACCCGGGGGCGAGAGACCCAGTACTTC. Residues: CASSYTRGRETQYF.

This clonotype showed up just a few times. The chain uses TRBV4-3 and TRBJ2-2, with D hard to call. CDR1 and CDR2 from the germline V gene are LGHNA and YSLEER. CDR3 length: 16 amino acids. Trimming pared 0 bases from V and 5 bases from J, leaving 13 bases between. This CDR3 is CASSQDFREQTGELFF. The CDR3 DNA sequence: TGCGCCAGCAGCCAAGATTTCCGAGAACAGACCGGGGAGCTGTTTTTT.

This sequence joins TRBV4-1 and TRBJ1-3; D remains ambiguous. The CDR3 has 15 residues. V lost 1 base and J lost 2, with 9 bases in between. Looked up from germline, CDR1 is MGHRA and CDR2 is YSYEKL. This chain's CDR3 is CASSQGRGAGNTIYF. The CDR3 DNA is TGCGCCAGCAGCCAAGGGCGGGGTGCTGGAAACACCATATATTTT.